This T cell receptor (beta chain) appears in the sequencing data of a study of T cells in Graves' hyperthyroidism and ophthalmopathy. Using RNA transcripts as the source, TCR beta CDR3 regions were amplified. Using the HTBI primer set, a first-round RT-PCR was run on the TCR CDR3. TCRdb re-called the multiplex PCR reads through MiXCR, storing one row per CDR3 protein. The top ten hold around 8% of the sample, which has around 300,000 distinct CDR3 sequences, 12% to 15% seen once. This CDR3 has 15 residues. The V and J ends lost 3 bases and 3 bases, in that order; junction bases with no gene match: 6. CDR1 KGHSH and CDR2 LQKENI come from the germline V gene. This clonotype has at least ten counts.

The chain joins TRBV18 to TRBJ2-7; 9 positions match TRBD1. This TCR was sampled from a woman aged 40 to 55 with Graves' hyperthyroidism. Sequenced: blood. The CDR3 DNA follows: TGTGCCAGCTCACCTCAAGGACAGGGGTTCTACGAGCAGTACTTC. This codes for CASSPQGQGFYEQYF.